There are a few counts of the clone carrying this T cell receptor (beta chain). Its cognate antigen is unknown. CDR1 and CDR2 (germline): MGHDK, SYGVNS. CDR3 length: 16 amino acids. Trimming took 2 bases from V and 4 from J, leaving 15 bases between them. This entry belongs to a study of cytomegalovirus exposure and HLA in healthy donors. PCR employed 60 Vbeta and 13 Jbeta primers. Only in-frame clones appear in the TCRdb table, and some are missing; sequencing was by immunoSEQ multiplex PCR. There are tens of thousands of clones in the sample; around 50% occur only once, and approximately 10% lies in the top ten. Points from the study as a whole: In a later analysis, V- and J-gene trimming of beta chains associated with a DCLRE1C missense variant, replicated independently. There were a few CMV-associated chains whose specificity for CMV antigens was confirmed in vitro. In a later analysis, an Asian-associated ancestry cluster reportedly showed fewer N-insertions than the approximately 640-donor mean. The investigators catalogued 150 to 200 TCR beta chains as cytomegalovirus-associated.

The rearrangement links TRBV25-1 to TRBJ1-3; D is undetermined. The sample taken for sequencing was PBMCs. The clonotype was recovered from a human donor in good health. CDR3 coding DNA: TGTGCCAGCAGTGAAGAGGGAAGGGTATACGGAAACACCATATATTTT. It codes for CASSEEGRVYGNTIYF.